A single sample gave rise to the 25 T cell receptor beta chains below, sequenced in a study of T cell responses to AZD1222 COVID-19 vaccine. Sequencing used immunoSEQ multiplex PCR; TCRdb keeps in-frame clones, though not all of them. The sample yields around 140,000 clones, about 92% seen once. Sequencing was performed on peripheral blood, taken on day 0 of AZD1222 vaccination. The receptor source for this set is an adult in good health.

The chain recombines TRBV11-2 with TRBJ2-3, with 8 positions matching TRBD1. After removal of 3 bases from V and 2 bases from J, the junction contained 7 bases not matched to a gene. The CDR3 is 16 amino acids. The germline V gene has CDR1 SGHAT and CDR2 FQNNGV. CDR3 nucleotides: TGTGCCAGCAGCTTGTGGGGACAGGAAAACACAGATACGCAGTATTTT. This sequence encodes CASSLWGQENTDTQYF.

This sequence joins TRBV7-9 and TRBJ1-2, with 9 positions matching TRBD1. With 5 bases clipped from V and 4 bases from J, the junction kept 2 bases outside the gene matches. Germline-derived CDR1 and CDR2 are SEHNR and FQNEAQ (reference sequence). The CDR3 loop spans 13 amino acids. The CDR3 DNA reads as TGTGCCAGCAGCGAGGGACAGGGCTATGGCTACACCTTC. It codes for CASSEGQGYGYTF.

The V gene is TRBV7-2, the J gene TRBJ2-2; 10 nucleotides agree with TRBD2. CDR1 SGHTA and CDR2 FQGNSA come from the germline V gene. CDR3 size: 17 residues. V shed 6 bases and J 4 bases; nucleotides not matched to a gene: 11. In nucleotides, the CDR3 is TGTGCCAGCAGTCCCCCGGGACTAGCGTTCGGCACCGGGGAGCTGTTTTTT. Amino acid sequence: CASSPPGLAFGTGELFF.

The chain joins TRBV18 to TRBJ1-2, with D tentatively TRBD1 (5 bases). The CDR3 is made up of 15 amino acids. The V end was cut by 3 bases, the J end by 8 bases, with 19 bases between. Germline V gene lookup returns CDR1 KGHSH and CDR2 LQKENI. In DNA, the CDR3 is TGTGCCAGCTCACCGGGGCCGGGCCCTGAAACAGGCTACACCTTC. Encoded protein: CASSPGPGPETGYTF.

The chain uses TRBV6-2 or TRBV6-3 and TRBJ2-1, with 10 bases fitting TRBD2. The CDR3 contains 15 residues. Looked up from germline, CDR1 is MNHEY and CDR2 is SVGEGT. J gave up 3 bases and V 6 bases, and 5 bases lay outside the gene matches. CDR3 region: CASSGTSGDYNEQFF. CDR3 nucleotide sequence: TGTGCCAGCAGCGGAACTAGCGGGGACTACAATGAGCAGTTCTTC.

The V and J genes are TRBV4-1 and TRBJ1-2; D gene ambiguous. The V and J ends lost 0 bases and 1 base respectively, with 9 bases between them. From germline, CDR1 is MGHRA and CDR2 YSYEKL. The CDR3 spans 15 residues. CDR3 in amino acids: CASSQDPGSNYGYTF. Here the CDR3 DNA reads TGCGCCAGCAGCCAAGACCCGGGAAGTAACTATGGCTACACCTTC.

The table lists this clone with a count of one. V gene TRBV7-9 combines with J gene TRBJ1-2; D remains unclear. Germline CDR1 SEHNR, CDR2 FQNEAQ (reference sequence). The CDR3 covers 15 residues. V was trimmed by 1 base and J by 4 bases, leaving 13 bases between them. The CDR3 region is CASSLGVPSSYGYTF. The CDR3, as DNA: TGTGCCAGCAGCTTAGGCGTGCCCTCAAGCTATGGCTACACCTTC.

CDR3 region: CASSEIIYEQYF. CDR3 in DNA: TGTGCCAGCAGTGAAATTATATACGAGCAGTACTTC. The chain joins TRBV2 to TRBJ2-7; D unresolved. Germline CDR1 reads SNHLY; CDR2 reads FYNNEI. Trimming cost V 2 bases and J 4 bases, with 6 bases left between them. The CDR3 has 12 amino acids.

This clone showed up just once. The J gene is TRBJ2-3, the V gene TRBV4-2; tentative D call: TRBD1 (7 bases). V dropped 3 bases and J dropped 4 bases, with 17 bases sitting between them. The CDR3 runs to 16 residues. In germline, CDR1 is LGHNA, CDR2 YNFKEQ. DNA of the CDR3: TGTGCCAGCAGCCAGGATCCAGGGGGAGGTGCAGATACGCAGTATTTT. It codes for CASSQDPGGGADTQYF.

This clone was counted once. CDR3 DNA: TGTGCCAGCAGTTACTCCCCGAGCGGGGGCAGGGCACCCCTCCACTTT. It yields the protein CASSYSPSGGRAPLHF. The chain combines TRBV6-5 with TRBJ1-6; weak D call: TRBD1 (6 bases). There are 16 residues in the CDR3. V lost 0 bases to trimming and J lost 11 bases, with 17 bases between them. Germline-derived CDR1 and CDR2 are MNHEY and SVGAGI.

The CDR3 here is CAIRGTSGGQETQYF. CDR3 bases: TGTGCCATCAGGGGGACTAGCGGGGGCCAAGAGACCCAGTACTTC. The chain links TRBV10-3 to TRBJ2-5; TRBD2 agrees at 14 bases. The V segment lost 6 bases and the J segment 1 base; nucleotides outside the gene matches: 1. Per germline, CDR1 ENHRY and CDR2 SYGVKD. This CDR3 has 15 residues.

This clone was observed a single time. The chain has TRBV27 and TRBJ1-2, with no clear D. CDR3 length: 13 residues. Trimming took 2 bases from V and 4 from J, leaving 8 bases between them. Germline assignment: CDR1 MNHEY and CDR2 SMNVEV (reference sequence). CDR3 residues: CASSLVGTYGYTF. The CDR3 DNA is TGTGCCAGCAGTTTAGTGGGAACCTATGGCTACACCTTC.

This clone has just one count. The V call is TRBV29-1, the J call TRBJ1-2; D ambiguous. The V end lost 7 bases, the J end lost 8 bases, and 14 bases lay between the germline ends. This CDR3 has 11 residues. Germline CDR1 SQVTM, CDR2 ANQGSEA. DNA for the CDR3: TGCAGCGCCGAACAAGGATTCGGCTACACCTTC. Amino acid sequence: CSAEQGFGYTF.

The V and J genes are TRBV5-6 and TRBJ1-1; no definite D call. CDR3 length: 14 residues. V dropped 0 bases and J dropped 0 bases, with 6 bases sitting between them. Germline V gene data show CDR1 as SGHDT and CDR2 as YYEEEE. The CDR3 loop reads CASSLERMNTEAFF. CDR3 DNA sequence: TGTGCCAGCAGCTTGGAGAGAATGAACACTGAAGCTTTCTTT.

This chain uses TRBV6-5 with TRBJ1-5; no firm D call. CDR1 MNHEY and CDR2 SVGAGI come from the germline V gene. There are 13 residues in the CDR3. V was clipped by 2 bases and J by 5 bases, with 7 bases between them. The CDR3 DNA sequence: TGTGCCAGCAGTTACGGTATTTATCAGCCCCAGCATTTT. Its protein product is CASSYGIYQPQHF.

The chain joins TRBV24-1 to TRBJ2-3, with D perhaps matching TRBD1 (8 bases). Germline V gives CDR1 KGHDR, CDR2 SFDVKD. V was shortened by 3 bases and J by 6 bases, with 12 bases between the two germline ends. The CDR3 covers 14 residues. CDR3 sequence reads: CATSDDRGGDTQYF. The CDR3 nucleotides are TGTGCCACCAGTGATGACAGGGGAGGGGATACGCAGTATTTT.

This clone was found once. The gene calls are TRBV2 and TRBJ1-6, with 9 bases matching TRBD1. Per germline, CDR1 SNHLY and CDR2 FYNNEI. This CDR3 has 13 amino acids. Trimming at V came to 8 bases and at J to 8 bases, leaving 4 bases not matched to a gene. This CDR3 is CASGRDRDSPLHF. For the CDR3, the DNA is TGTGCCAGCGGCCGGGACAGGGATTCACCCCTCCACTTT.

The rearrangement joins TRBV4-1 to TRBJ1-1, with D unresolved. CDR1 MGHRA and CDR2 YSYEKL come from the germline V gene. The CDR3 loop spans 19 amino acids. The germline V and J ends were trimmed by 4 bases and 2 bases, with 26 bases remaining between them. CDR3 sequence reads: CASSPYTLSGRGANTEAFF. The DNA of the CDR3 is TGCGCCAGCAGCCCTTATACCCTTTCCGGTCGGGGAGCCAACACTGAAGCTTTCTTT.

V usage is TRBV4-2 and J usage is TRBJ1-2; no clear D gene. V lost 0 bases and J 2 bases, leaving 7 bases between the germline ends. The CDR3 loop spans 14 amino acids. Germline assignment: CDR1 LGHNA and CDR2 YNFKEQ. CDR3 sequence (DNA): TGTGCCAGCAGCCAAGAGGTCACGAACTATGGCTACACCTTC. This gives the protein CASSQEVTNYGYTF.

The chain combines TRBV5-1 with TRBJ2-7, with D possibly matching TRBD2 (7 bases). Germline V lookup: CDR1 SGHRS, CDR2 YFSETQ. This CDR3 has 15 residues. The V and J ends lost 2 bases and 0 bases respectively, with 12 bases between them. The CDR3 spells CASSLAGGLSYEQYF. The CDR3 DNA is TGCGCCAGCAGCTTAGCCGGGGGGCTCTCCTACGAGCAGTACTTC. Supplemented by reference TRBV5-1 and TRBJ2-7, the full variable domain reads KAGVTQTPRYLIKTRGQQVTLSCSPISGHRSVSWYQQTPGQGLQFLFEYFSETQRNKGNFPGRFSGRQFSNSRSEMNVSTLELGDSALYLCASSLAGGLSYEQYFGPGTRLTVT.

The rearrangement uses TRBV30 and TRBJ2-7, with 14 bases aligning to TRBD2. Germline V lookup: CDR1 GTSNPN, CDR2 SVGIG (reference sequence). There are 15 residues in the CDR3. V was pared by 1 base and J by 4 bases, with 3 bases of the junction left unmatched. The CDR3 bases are TGTGCCTGGAGTGACGGACTAGCGGGGGGTTACGAGCAGTACTTC. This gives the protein CAWSDGLAGGYEQYF. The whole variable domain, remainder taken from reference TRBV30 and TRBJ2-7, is SQTIHQWPATLVQPVGSPLSLECTVEGTSNPNLYWYRQAAGRGLQLLFYSVGIGQISSEVPQNLSASRPQDRQFILSSKKLLLSDSGFYLCAWSDGLAGGYEQYFGPGTRLTVT.

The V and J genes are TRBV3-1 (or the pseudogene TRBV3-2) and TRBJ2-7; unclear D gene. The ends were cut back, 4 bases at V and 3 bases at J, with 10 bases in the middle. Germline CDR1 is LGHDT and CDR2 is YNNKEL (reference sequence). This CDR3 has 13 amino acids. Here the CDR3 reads CASSLLLGYEQYF. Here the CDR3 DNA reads TGTGCCAGCAGCCTTCTTTTGGGCTACGAGCAGTACTTC.

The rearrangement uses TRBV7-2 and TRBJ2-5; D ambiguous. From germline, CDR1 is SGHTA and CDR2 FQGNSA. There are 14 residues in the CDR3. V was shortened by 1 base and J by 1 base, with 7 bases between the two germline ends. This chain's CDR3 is CASSLGGLQETQYF. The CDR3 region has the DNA TGTGCCAGCAGCTTAGGCGGTCTCCAAGAGACCCAGTACTTC.

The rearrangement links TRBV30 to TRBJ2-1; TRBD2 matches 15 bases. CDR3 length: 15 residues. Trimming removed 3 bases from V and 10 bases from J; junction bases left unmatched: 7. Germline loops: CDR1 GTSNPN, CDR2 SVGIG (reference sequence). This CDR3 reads CAWRRTSGGAKEQFF. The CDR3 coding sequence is TGTGCCTGGAGACGGACTAGCGGGGGGGCAAAAGAGCAGTTCTTC.

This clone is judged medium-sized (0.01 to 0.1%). The chain's CDR3 is CASSRSRDRTLWLGSLGYTF. CDR3 nucleotide sequence: TGTGCCAGCAGCCGAAGCCGGGACAGGACGCTATGGTTGGGTTCGCTCGGCTACACCTTC. The V gene is TRBV7-8, the J gene TRBJ1-2; 8 positions match TRBD1. This CDR3 comprises 20 residues. Losses at the gene ends were 5 bases for V and 8 bases for J; bases not matched to a gene: 28. Germline CDR1 reads SGHVS; CDR2 reads FQNEAQ.